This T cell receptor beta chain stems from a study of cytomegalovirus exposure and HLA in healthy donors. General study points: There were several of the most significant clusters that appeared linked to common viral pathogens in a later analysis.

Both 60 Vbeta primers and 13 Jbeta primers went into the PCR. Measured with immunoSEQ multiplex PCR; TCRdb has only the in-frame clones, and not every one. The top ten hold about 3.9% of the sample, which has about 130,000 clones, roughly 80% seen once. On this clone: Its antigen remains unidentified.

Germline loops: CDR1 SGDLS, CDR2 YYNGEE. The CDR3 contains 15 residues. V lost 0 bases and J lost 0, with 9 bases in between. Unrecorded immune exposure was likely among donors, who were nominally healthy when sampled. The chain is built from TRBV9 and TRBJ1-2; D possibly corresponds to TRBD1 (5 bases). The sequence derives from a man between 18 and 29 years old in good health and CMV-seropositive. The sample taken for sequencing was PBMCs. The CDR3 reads CASSVEDSSNYGYTF. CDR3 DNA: TGTGCCAGCAGCGTAGAAGACAGTTCTAACTATGGCTACACCTTC.